This T cell receptor beta chain originates from a study of T cells in Graves' hyperthyroidism and ophthalmopathy. Overall study: Before any treatment, at initial diagnosis, peripheral blood was collected.

This clonotype was found many times. Its antigen is currently unknown. The CDR3 loop spans 18 amino acids. From germline, CDR1 is MDHEN and CDR2 SYDVKM. V lost 3 bases to trimming and J lost 5 bases; unmatched junction nucleotides: 13. Overall study findings and caveats: The model anticipated ophthalmopathy a median approximately six months pre-onset.

RNA transcripts provided the source from which TCR beta CDR3 regions were amplified. A first-round RT-PCR of the TCR CDR3 used the HTBI primer set. Via MiXCR, TCRdb re-called the multiplex PCR reads, giving one row per CDR3 protein. This table holds fewer than 250,000 distinct CDR3 sequences, almost 25% found once. Diagnostic decisions used clinical symptoms, serum thyroxine and TRAb, thyroid ultrasound and orbital computed tomography. The TCR originated in a woman between 35 and 50 years old with Graves' ophthalmopathy. This rearrangement joins TRBV28 to TRBJ2-2; 9 bases align to TRBD1. The sequenced material came from blood. The chain's CDR3 is CASSLDLSGTGKTGELFF. The CDR3 DNA is TGTGCCAGCAGTTTGGATCTTTCCGGGACAGGGAAGACCGGGGAGCTGTTTTTT.